Shown below are 8 T cell receptor beta chains from a single sample sequenced in a study of cytomegalovirus exposure and HLA in healthy donors. Vbeta (60) and Jbeta (13) primers were used in the PCR. Generated by immunoSEQ multiplex PCR, the TCRdb table keeps only in-frame clones and is missing some. Of some 150,000 clones in the sample, approximately 82% were seen once. Material: PBMCs. The receptors come from a man aged 35 to 55 in good health and CMV-seronegative.

The chain joins TRBV29-1 to TRBJ2-3; the match to TRBD1 covers 10 bases. The J segment lost 4 bases and the V segment lost 7 bases, leaving 2 bases of the junction unmatched. The germline gives CDR1 SQVTM, CDR2 ANQGSEA. This CDR3 comprises 12 residues. The CDR3 reads CSAGQGADTQYF. In DNA, the CDR3 is TGCAGCGCCGGACAGGGGGCAGATACGCAGTATTTT.

The chain employs TRBV2 and TRBJ1-5; 7 nucleotides match TRBD1. This CDR3 has 14 amino acids. Germline trimming cut 4 bases from V and 5 bases from J; bases unmatched to any gene: 5. The germline V gene has CDR1 SNHLY and CDR2 FYNNEI. This chain's CDR3 is CASSGGTVDQPQHF. The CDR3 DNA reads as TGTGCCAGCAGTGGAGGGACAGTAGATCAGCCCCAGCATTTT.

This clone turned up a few times. The gene calls are TRBV6-1 and TRBJ1-3; 9 nucleotides agree with TRBD1. The ends lost 5 bases at V and 2 bases at J; junction bases unmatched: 1. The germline V gene encodes CDR1 MNHNS and CDR2 SASEGT. The CDR3 consists of 14 residues. The CDR3 nucleotides are TGTGCCAGCAGTAGGGACAGGGCTGGAAACACCATATATTTT. Its protein product is CASSRDRAGNTIYF.

The V gene is TRBV6-5, the J gene TRBJ2-3; 11 bases are shared with TRBD2. With 6 bases clipped from V and 8 bases from J, the junction kept 10 bases outside the gene matches. Per the germline V gene, CDR1 is MNHEY and CDR2 is SVGAGI. CDR3 size: 15 residues. CDR3 sequence (DNA): TGTGCCAGCAGCCGCCTAGCGGGAGGATCAGTTACGCAGTATTTT. It translates to CASSRLAGGSVTQYF.

This clone was observed a handful of times. This rearrangement joins TRBV4-3 to TRBJ1-4; TRBD1 matches 7 bases. Unmatched junction bases numbered 6, after V lost 3 bases and J lost 5 bases. The germline V gene encodes CDR1 LGHNA and CDR2 YSLEER. The CDR3 totals 15 residues. In DNA, the CDR3 is TGCGCCAGCAGCCAGGGGGGACAGCCAAATGAAAAACTGTTTTTT. This sequence encodes CASSQGGQPNEKLFF.

This clone showed up just a few times. V is TRBV7-8 and J is TRBJ1-2; D remains ambiguous. CDR3 length: 14 residues. Germline-derived CDR1 and CDR2 are SGHVS and FQNEAQ. V lost 6 bases and J 5 bases, leaving 16 bases between the germline ends. The CDR3 sequence is CASRPDGGLYGYTF. Here the CDR3 DNA reads TGTGCCAGCAGACCAGACGGAGGGCTTTATGGCTACACCTTC.

CDR3 residues: CASSGGLAGAGGETQYF. CDR3 sequence (DNA): TGTGCCAGCAGCGGGGGACTAGCGGGGGCAGGGGGAGAGACCCAGTACTTC. The V and J genes are TRBV9 and TRBJ2-5; 14 bases match TRBD2. Per germline, CDR1 SGDLS and CDR2 YYNGEE. The CDR3 is 17 amino acids. The ends lost 3 bases at V and 4 bases at J; junction bases unmatched: 8.

The J gene is TRBJ2-1, the V gene TRBV2, with TRBD2 matching 14 bases. This CDR3 contains 14 residues. Germline trimming cut 6 bases from V and 10 bases from J; bases unmatched to any gene: 5. Germline lookup yields CDR1 SNHLY and CDR2 FYNNEI. The CDR3 region has the DNA TGTGCCAGCAGCGGGACTAGCGGGAGTCGGGAGCAGTTCTTC. As protein: CASSGTSGSREQFF.